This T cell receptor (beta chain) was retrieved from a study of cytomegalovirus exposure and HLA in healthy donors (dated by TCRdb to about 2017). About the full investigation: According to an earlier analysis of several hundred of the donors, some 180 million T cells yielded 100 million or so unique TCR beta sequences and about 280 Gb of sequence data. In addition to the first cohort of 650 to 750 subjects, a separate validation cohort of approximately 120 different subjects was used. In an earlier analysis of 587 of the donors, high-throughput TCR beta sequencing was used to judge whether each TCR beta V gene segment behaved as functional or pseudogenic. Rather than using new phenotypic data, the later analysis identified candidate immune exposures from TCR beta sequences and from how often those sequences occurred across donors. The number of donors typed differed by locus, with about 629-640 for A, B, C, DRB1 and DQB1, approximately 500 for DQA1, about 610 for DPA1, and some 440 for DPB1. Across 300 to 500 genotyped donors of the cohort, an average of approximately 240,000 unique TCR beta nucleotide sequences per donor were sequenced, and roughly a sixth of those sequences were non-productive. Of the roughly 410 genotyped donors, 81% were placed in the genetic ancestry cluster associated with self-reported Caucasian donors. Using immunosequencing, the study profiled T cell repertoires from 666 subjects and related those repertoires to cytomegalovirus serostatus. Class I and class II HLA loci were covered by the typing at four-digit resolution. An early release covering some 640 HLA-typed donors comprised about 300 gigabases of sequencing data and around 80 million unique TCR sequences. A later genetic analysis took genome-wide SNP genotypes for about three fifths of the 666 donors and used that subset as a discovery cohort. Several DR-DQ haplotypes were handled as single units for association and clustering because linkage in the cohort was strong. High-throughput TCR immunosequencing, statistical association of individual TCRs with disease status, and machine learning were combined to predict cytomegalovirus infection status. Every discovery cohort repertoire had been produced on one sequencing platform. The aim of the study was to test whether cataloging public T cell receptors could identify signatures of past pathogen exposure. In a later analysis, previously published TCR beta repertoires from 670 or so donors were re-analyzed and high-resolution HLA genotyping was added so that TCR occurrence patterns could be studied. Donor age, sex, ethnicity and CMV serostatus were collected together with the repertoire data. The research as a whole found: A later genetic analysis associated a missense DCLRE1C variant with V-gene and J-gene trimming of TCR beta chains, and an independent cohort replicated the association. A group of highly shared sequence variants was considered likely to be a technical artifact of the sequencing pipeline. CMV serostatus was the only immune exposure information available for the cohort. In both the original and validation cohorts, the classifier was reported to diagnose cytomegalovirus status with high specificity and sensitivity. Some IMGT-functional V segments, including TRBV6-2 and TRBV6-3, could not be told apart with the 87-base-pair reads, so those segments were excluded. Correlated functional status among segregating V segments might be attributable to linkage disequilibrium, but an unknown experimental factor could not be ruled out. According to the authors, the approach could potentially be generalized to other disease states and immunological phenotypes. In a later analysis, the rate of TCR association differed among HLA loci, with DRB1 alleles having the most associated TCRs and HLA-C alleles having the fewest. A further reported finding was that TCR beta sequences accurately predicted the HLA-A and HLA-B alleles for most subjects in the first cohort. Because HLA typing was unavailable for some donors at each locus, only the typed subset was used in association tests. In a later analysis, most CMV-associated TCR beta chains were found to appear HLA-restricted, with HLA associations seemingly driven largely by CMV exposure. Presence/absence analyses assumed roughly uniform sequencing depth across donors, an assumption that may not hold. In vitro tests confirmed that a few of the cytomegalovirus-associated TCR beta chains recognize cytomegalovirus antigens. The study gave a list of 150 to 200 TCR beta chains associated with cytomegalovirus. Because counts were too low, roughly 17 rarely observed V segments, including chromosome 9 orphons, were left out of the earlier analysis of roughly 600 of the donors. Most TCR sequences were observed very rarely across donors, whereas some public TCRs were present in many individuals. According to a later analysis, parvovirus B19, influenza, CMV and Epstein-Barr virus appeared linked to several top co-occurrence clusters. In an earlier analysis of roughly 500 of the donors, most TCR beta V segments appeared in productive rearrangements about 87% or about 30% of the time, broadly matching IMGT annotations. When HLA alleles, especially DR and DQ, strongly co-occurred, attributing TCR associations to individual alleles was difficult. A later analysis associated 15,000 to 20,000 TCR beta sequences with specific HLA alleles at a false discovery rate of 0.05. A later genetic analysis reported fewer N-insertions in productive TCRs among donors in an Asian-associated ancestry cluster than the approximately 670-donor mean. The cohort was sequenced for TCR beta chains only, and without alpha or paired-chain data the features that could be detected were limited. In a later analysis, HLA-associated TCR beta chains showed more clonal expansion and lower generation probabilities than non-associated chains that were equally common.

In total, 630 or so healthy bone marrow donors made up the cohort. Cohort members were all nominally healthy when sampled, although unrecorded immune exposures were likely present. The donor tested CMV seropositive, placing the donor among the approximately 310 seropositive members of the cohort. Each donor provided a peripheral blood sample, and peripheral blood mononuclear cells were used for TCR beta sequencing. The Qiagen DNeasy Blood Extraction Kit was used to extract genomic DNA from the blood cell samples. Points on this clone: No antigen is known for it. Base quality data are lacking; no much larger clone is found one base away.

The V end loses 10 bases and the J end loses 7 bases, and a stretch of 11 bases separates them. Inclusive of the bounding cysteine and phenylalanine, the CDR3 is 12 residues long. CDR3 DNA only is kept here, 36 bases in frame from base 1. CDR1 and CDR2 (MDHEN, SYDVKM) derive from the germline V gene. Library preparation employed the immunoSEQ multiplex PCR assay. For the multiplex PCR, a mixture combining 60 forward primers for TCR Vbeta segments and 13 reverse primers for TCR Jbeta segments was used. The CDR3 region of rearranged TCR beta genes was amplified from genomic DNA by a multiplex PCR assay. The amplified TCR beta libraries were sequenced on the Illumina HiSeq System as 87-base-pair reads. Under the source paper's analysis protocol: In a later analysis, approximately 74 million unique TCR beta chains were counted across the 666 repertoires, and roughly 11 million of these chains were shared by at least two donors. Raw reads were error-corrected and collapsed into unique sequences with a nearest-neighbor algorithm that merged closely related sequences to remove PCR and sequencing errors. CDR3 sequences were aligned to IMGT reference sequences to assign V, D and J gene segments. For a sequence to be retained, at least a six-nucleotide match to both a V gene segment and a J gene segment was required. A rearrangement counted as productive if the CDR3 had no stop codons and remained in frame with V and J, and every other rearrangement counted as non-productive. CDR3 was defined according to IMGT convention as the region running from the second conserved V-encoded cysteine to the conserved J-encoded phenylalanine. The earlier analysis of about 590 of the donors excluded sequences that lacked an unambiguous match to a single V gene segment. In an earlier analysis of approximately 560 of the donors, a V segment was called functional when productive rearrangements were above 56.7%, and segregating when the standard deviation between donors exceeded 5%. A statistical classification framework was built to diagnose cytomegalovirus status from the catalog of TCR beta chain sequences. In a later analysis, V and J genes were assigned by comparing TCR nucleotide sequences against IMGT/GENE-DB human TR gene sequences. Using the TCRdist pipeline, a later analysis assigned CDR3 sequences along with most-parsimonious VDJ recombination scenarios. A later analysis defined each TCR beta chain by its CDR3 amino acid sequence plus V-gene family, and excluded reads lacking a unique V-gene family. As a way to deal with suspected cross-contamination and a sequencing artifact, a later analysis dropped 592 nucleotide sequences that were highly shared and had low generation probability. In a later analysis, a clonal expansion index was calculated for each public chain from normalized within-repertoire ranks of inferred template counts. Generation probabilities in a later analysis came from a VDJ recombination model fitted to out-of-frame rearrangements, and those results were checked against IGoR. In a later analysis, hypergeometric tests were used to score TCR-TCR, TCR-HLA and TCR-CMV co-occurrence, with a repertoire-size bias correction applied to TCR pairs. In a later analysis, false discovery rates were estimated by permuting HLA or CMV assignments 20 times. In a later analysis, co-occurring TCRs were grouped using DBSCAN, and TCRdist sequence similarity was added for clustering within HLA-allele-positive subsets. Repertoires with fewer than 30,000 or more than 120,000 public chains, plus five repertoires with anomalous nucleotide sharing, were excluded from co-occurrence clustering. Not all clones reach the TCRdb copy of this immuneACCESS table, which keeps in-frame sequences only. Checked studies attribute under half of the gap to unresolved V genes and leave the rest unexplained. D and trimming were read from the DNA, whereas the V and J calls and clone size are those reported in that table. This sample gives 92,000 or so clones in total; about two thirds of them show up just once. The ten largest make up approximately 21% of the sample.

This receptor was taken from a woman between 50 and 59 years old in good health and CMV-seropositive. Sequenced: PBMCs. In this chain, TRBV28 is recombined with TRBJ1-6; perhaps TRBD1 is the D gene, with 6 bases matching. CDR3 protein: CATQGRNSPLHF. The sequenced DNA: TGTGCCACCCAGGGGCGGAATTCACCCCTCCACTTT.